A single sample gave rise to the 15 T cell receptor beta chains below, sequenced in a study of identical twins' blood T cells. TCRdb fed the 5' RACE reads into MiXCR, producing one record per CDR3 protein. The data hold around 380,000 distinct CDR3 sequences, with about 28% observed a single time. The specimen was PBMCs. These receptors were obtained from a woman between 18 and 49 years old in good health.

A few counts support this clonotype. The chain is built from TRBV6-6 and TRBJ1-2; 9 bases are shared with TRBD1. The CDR3 is 14 amino acids. Trimming cost V 5 bases and J 5 bases; bases outside gene matches: 6. Germline CDR1 is MNHNY and CDR2 is SVGAGI (reference sequence). The CDR3 spells CASSSTGGAYGYTF. The DNA for the CDR3 is TGTGCCAGCAGTAGCACAGGGGGCGCATATGGCTACACCTTC.

V usage is TRBV5-1 and J usage is TRBJ2-1; 11 nucleotides line up with TRBD2. Trimming took 3 bases from V and 3 from J; bases not matched to a gene: 2. The CDR3 totals 15 residues. The germline gives CDR1 SGHRS, CDR2 YFSETQ. The CDR3 is CASSSLAGGYNEQFF. The CDR3 nucleotides read TGCGCCAGCAGCTCCCTAGCGGGGGGCTACAATGAGCAGTTCTTC.

J is TRBJ2-1 and V is TRBV4-1; perhaps TRBD2 as D (5 bases). Germline V gene lookup returns CDR1 MGHRA and CDR2 YSYEKL. V was clipped by 7 bases and J by 0 bases, with 16 bases between them. The CDR3 has 16 amino acids. CDR3 region: CASTSRRESSYNEQFF. The CDR3 DNA reads TGCGCCAGCACCTCAAGAAGGGAGAGCTCCTACAATGAGCAGTTCTTC.

The rearrangement uses TRBV5-1 and TRBJ2-2, with 7 bases that match TRBD1. V shed 4 bases, J shed 7 bases, and the junction held 10 bases outside the gene matches. The CDR3 has 15 residues. The germline CDR1 and CDR2 sequences are SGHRS and YFSETQ. CDR3 residues: CASSIGQASIGELFF. The CDR3 DNA reads as TGCGCCAGCAGCATCGGACAGGCCAGCATCGGGGAGCTGTTTTTT.

This clonotype came up many times. The V gene is TRBV7-9, the J gene TRBJ2-3, with a possible D match to TRBD2 (6 bases). The germline gives CDR1 SEHNR, CDR2 FQNEAQ (reference sequence). This CDR3 has 14 amino acids. Trimming left V 6 bases short and J 4 bases short, with 14 bases between. The CDR3 sequence: CASSPLAISDTQYF. In DNA, the CDR3 is TGTGCCAGCAGTCCTCTAGCGATCTCAGATACGCAGTATTTT.

The chain carries TRBV2 and TRBJ1-1; D remains unclear. The CDR3 consists of 11 residues. The V end was cut by 7 bases, the J end by 4 bases, with 7 bases between. The germline V gene has CDR1 SNHLY and CDR2 FYNNEI. CDR3 amino acids: CASTHSTEAFF. In nucleotides, the CDR3 is TGTGCCAGCACCCACAGCACTGAAGCTTTCTTT.

With regard to this clonotype: At one end the junction does not follow the germline gene, possibly because of a read error. This sequence joins TRBV10-2 and TRBJ1-2, with D tentatively TRBD1 (5 bases). Per germline, CDR1 WSHSY and CDR2 SAAADI. This CDR3 contains 12 residues. CDR3 in amino acids: CARYRFPGGHTF. DNA for the CDR3: TGCGCCAGATACAGGTTCCCCGGTGGCCACACCTTC.

This sequence joins TRBV29-1 and TRBJ1-2, with a possible D match to TRBD1 (6 bases). Per germline, CDR1 SQVTM and CDR2 ANQGSEA. The V gene lost 3 bases and the J gene lost 4 bases, with 15 bases spanning the gap. This CDR3 has 14 residues. Written as DNA, the CDR3 is TGCAGCGTTGAGGGGGCGGGCGGTGCCTATGGCTACACCTTC. Translating gives CSVEGAGGAYGYTF.

This rearrangement joins TRBV20-1 to TRBJ1-5, with D tentatively TRBD1 (5 bases). V was shortened by 3 bases and J by 3 bases, with 9 bases between the two germline ends. Germline CDR1 is DFQATT and CDR2 is SNEGSKA (reference sequence). This CDR3 is built from 13 residues. CDR3 coding DNA: TGCAGTGCTAGCGAGGGGATCAATCAGCCCCAGCATTTT. As protein: CSASEGINQPQHF.

This chain connects TRBV20-1 to TRBJ1-1; D possibly corresponds to TRBD1 (5 bases). This CDR3 region has 14 residues. With 1 base removed from V and 1 base from J, the gap between germline ends came to 10 bases. Per the germline V gene, CDR1 is DFQATT and CDR2 is SNEGSKA (reference sequence). The CDR3 is CSARAGGGNTEAFF. CDR3 coding DNA: TGCAGTGCTAGAGCCGGCGGGGGGAACACTGAAGCTTTCTTT.

J is TRBJ1-1 and V is TRBV9; D call uncertain. Germline CDR1 is SGDLS and CDR2 is YYNGEE. The CDR3 runs to 13 residues. Between the trimmed V and J ends, which lost 1 base and 0 bases, there was a span of 4 bases. CDR3 in DNA: TGTGCCAGCAGCGTAAGCATGAACACTGAAGCTTTCTTT. Its protein is CASSVSMNTEAFF.

The rearrangement uses TRBV20-1 and TRBJ1-5; D gene unclear. V lost 0 bases and J 2 bases, leaving 5 bases between the germline ends. Germline CDR1 is DFQATT and CDR2 is SNEGSKA (reference sequence). The CDR3 contains 13 residues. The CDR3 DNA reads TGCAGTGCTAGAGATATTGGCAATCAGCCCCAGCATTTT. Protein sequence: CSARDIGNQPQHF.

V usage is TRBV11-2 and J usage is TRBJ1-1, with D possibly matching TRBD1 (5 bases). The germline V gene has CDR1 SGHAT and CDR2 FQNNGV. Between the trimmed V and J ends, which lost 0 bases and 4 bases, there was a span of 9 bases. This CDR3 has 14 residues. The CDR3 region is CASSLEWGFTEAFF. CDR3 in DNA: TGTGCCAGCAGCTTAGAGTGGGGGTTCACTGAAGCTTTCTTT.

This clonotype was recorded a few times. The gene calls are TRBV18 and TRBJ1-4; possible D gene TRBD1, 5 bases. V was trimmed by 6 bases and J by 7 bases, leaving 15 bases between them. This CDR3 has 14 amino acids. Germline-derived CDR1 and CDR2 are KGHSH and LQKENI. The CDR3 here is CASSQSGVGEKLFF. CDR3 nucleotides: TGTGCCAGCTCTCAATCGGGGGTCGGTGAAAAACTGTTTTTT.

The chain couples TRBV30 to TRBJ2-7; D call uncertain. V lost 0 bases and J lost 3, with 9 bases in between. Germline V gene lookup returns CDR1 GTSNPN and CDR2 SVGIG (reference sequence). The CDR3 sequence is 13 residues long. The CDR3 region is CAWSVSGYYEQYF. CDR3 bases: TGTGCCTGGAGTGTTTCTGGCTACTACGAGCAGTACTTC.